The 20 T cell receptor beta chains listed next were all sequenced from one sample in a study of blood T cell repertoires in COVID-19. Method: immunoSEQ multiplex PCR; TCRdb's copy keeps in-frame clones and lacks some. The sample lists tens of thousands of clones, 80% to 90% occurring once. The material sequenced was peripheral blood. The source of these receptors is an elderly man with acute or convalescent COVID-19.

The chain recombines TRBV6-6 with TRBJ2-1, with TRBD1 matching 8 bases. Germline lookup yields CDR1 MNHNY and CDR2 SVGAGI (reference sequence). The CDR3 sequence is 12 residues long. The junction had 4 bases not matched to a gene; V was cut back by 6 bases and J by 9 bases. CDR3 in amino acids: CASSSRGLEQFF. The CDR3 DNA follows: TGTGCCAGCAGCTCCAGGGGGCTTGAGCAGTTCTTC.

The chain recombines TRBV2 with TRBJ1-4; 7 nucleotides align to TRBD1. Germline V lookup: CDR1 SNHLY, CDR2 FYNNEI. The junction had 18 bases not matched to a gene; V was cut back by 6 bases and J by 17 bases. This CDR3 region has 14 residues. The CDR3 sequence is CASSPPGQSGVPFF. In DNA, the CDR3 is TGTGCCAGCAGCCCTCCGGGACAGTCGGGTGTCCCCTTTTTT.

CDR3 loop: CASSTRTGGYGYTF. In DNA, the CDR3 is TGCGCCAGCAGTACCCGGACAGGGGGCTATGGCTACACCTTC. The chain has TRBV10-2 and TRBJ1-2; 10 bases are shared with TRBD1. V lost 5 bases and J lost 4; bases outside the gene matches: 4. The germline gives CDR1 WSHSY, CDR2 SAAADI. The CDR3 has 14 residues.

V and J are TRBV6-5 and TRBJ1-1; 9 bases agree with TRBD1. This CDR3 spans 13 amino acids. The germline gives CDR1 MNHEY, CDR2 SVGAGI. With 5 bases clipped from V and 8 bases from J, the junction kept 6 bases outside the gene matches. The CDR3: CASSKQGALEAFF. As DNA, the CDR3 is TGTGCCAGCAGTAAACAGGGGGCTTTAGAAGCTTTCTTT.

This CDR3 is CASSDRDRAAYGYTF. In nucleotides, the CDR3 is TGTGCCAGCAGCGACAGGGACAGGGCCGCTTATGGCTACACCTTC. This sequence joins TRBV5-6 and TRBJ1-2; TRBD1 aligns across 9 bases. This CDR3 comprises 15 residues. Germline lookup yields CDR1 SGHDT and CDR2 YYEEEE. V shed 4 bases, J shed 5 bases, and the junction held 9 bases outside the gene matches.

The rearrangement joins TRBV25-1 to TRBJ1-2; TRBD1 agrees at 9 bases. CDR3 length: 12 amino acids. With 7 bases clipped from V and 6 bases from J, the junction kept 3 bases outside the gene matches. The germline V gene encodes CDR1 MGHDK and CDR2 SYGVNS. CDR3 coding DNA: TGTGCCAGCACGACAGGGGGAAATGGCTACACCTTC. Its protein product is CASTTGGNGYTF.

The chain joins TRBV14 to TRBJ1-2; D is perhaps TRBD1 (6 bases). V was clipped by 2 bases and J by 6 bases, with 13 bases between them. The CDR3 consists of 14 residues. CDR1 and CDR2 from the germline V gene are SGHDN and FVKESK. CDR3 protein: CASSQSRGAHGYTF. As DNA, the CDR3 is TGTGCCAGCAGCCAATCCCGGGGGGCGCATGGCTACACCTTC.

The chain carries TRBV2 and TRBJ1-5, with unresolved D. V was trimmed by 6 bases and J by 6 bases, leaving 9 bases between them. The CDR3 extends over 12 amino acids. CDR1 and CDR2 (germline): SNHLY, FYNNEI. The CDR3 coding sequence is TGTGCCAGCAGCCCGTACGGTCAGCCCCAGCATTTT. This translates into CASSPYGQPQHF.

This chain connects TRBV6-5 to TRBJ2-5, with 10 bases aligning to TRBD2. The CDR3 contains 14 residues. V dropped 5 bases and J dropped 3; count of bases not matched to a gene: 3. Per the germline V gene, CDR1 is MNHEY and CDR2 is SVGAGI. The CDR3 region is CASSLAGDEETQYF. CDR3 sequence (DNA): TGTGCCAGCAGTCTAGCGGGGGACGAAGAGACCCAGTACTTC.

The chain combines TRBV6-5 with TRBJ2-1; possible D gene TRBD2, 6 bases. V dropped 0 bases and J dropped 0 bases, with 9 bases sitting between them. Looked up from germline, CDR1 is MNHEY and CDR2 is SVGAGI. This CDR3 comprises 16 residues. DNA of the CDR3: TGTGCCAGCAGTTACTCGGCGGGGAACTCCTACAATGAGCAGTTCTTC. This encodes CASSYSAGNSYNEQFF.

This clone has more than one count but fewer than ten. The gene calls are TRBV6-1 and TRBJ2-3, with D possibly TRBD1 on 5 matching bases. The CDR3 contains 14 residues. V was trimmed by 3 bases and J by 4 bases, leaving 11 bases between them. Germline CDR1 and CDR2: MNHNS and SASEGT. This chain's CDR3 is CASSDWGRADTQYF. In DNA form, the CDR3 reads TGTGCCAGCAGTGATTGGGGCAGGGCAGATACGCAGTATTTT.

The chain couples TRBV11-2 to TRBJ2-3; D is perhaps TRBD2 (6 bases). Germline V CDR1 and CDR2: SGHAT, FQNNGV. The CDR3 sequence is 14 residues long. Trimming took 1 base from V and 4 from J, leaving 9 bases between them. DNA of the CDR3: TGTGCCAGCAGCTTAGGCGGGACCTCAGATACGCAGTATTTT. Translation: CASSLGGTSDTQYF.

This clone was seen a single time. The chain employs TRBV7-2 and TRBJ2-4; TRBD2 agrees at 14 bases. CDR3 length: 18 amino acids. V lost 6 bases and J lost 0; bases outside the gene matches: 7. Germline CDR1 and CDR2: SGHTA and FQGNSA. Here the CDR3 DNA reads TGTGCCAGCAGTCCAGGACTAGCGGGGGGCCTAGCCAAAAACATTCAGTACTTC. This codes for CASSPGLAGGLAKNIQYF.

This chain uses TRBV5-4 with TRBJ1-1; D might be TRBD1 (5 bases). The CDR3 has 14 residues. The V gene lost 0 bases and the J gene lost 2 bases, with 8 bases spanning the gap. Germline lookup yields CDR1 SGHNT and CDR2 YYREEE (reference sequence). CDR3 sequence reads: CASSLDRPNTEAFF. The CDR3, as DNA: TGTGCCAGCAGCTTGGACAGGCCCAACACTGAAGCTTTCTTT.

The chain has TRBV27 and TRBJ1-2, with 10 positions matching TRBD1. CDR3 length: 14 residues. With V trimmed by 3 bases and J by 6 bases, 4 bases remained unmatched. CDR1 is MNHEY and CDR2 is SMNVEV in the germline V gene (reference sequence). The CDR3: CASSFRQGADGYTF. The CDR3 nucleotides read TGTGCCAGCAGTTTTAGACAGGGGGCAGATGGCTACACCTTC.

This chain uses TRBV7-9 with TRBJ2-7; D is possibly TRBD2 (6 bases). The ends were cut back, 5 bases at V and 7 bases at J, with 15 bases in the middle. The CDR3 consists of 13 residues. The germline V gene encodes CDR1 SEHNR and CDR2 FQNEAQ (reference sequence). The CDR3 loop is CASSPRGAEEQYF. The CDR3 DNA follows: TGTGCCAGCAGCCCTCGCGGGGCTGAGGAGCAGTACTTC.

This clone has only one observation. V usage is TRBV18 and J usage is TRBJ2-7, with D tentatively TRBD2 (6 bases). V was cut by 4 bases and J by 2 bases, with 18 bases left in between. The CDR3 contains 16 residues. The germline gives CDR1 KGHSH, CDR2 LQKENI. This chain's CDR3 is CASSLLTGEVTYEQYF. CDR3 bases: TGTGCCAGCTCACTTTTGACTGGGGAGGTGACCTACGAGCAGTACTTC.

V is TRBV6-6 and J is TRBJ2-7; D possibly corresponds to TRBD2 (6 bases). The CDR3 contains 16 residues. The germline V gene encodes CDR1 MNHNY and CDR2 SVGAGI (reference sequence). Trimming took off 2 bases at V and 4 bases at J, with 18 bases between the two ends. CDR3 DNA sequence: TGTGCCAGCAGTTACCGTGGGGGGAGCAGCCTATACGAGCAGTACTTC. Translating it yields CASSYRGGSSLYEQYF.

V is TRBV28 and J is TRBJ2-5; the match to TRBD2 covers 7 bases. V lost 7 bases to trimming and J lost 0 bases; unmatched junction nucleotides: 8. The CDR3 length is 15 residues. Germline values: CDR1 MDHEN, CDR2 SYDVKM. The CDR3 nucleotides are TGTGCCAGCATAGGGTGGCGGGGGAACCAAGAGACCCAGTACTTC. It yields the protein CASIGWRGNQETQYF.

The chain employs TRBV5-6 and TRBJ1-6, with D possibly matching TRBD1 (5 bases). V was cut by 3 bases and J by 3 bases, with 16 bases left in between. The germline V gene encodes CDR1 SGHDT and CDR2 YYEEEE. The CDR3 sequence is 17 residues long. CDR3 coding DNA: TGTGCCAGCAGCTCGGGGGGAAGGGCACGCTATAATTCACCCCTCCACTTT. It is translated as CASSSGGRARYNSPLHF.